This T cell receptor beta chain appears in the sequencing data of a study of CD8+ T cells in alopecia areata. General observations from the study: It was less clear whether patients shared TCRs than it was in mice, possibly because of HLA.

Points on this clone: Its specificity is not known.

Sequencing used cDNA as its template, made by extracting RNA and reverse transcribing it. Only in-frame clones appear in the TCRdb table, and some are missing; sequencing was by immunoSEQ multiplex PCR. The sample consists of about 200,000 clones, 56% of them appearing once. Trimming cost V 3 bases and J 3 bases, with 9 bases left between them. Germline lookup yields CDR1 LNHNV and CDR2 YYDKDF (reference sequence). This CDR3 contains 13 residues. The sample consisted of CD8+ T cells sorted from blood. This sequence was found in a human donor in good health. The chain couples TRBV15 to TRBJ2-7, with a tentative D call TRBD2 (5 bases). The CDR3 reads CATSSPEDYEQYF. Written as DNA, the CDR3 is TGTGCCACCAGCAGTCCGGAGGACTACGAGCAGTACTTC. Variable domain in full (rest from reference TRBV15 and TRBJ2-7): DAMVIQNPRYQVTQFGKPVTLSCSQTLNHNVMYWYQQKSSQAPKLLFHYYDKDFNNEADTPDNFQSRRPNTSFCFLDIRSPGLGDTAMYLCATSSPEDYEQYFGPGTRLTVT.